This T cell receptor (beta chain) was obtained from a study of blood T cell repertoires in COVID-19. Looking at the study overall: Samples taken during acute and convalescent COVID-19 were collected in the United States, Italy and Spain.

V was pared by 0 bases and J by 4 bases, with 13 bases between. The CDR3 has 16 amino acids. Germline CDR1 SGDLS, CDR2 YYNGEE. Profiled with immunoSEQ multiplex PCR; TCRdb holds only in-frame clones, not every one. The data show more than 95,000 clones, with 70% to 90% seen just once and 7.6% held by the top ten. The rearrangement links TRBV9 to TRBJ2-2; tentative D call: TRBD2 (6 bases). The source of this sequence is a man between 45 and 60 years old with acute or convalescent COVID-19. Material: peripheral blood. DNA of the CDR3: TGTGCCAGCAGCGTAGTAGGAGGGTTCACCACCGGGGAGCTGTTTTTT. Translation gives CASSVVGGFTTGELFF.